Following are 24 T cell receptor beta chains from one sample sequenced in a study of T cell repertoires in cytomegalovirus infection. TCRdb reprocessed the reads via MiXCR and lists one record per CDR3 protein. Of roughly 920,000 distinct CDR3 sequences in the sample, approximately 30% were seen once. No antigen has been identified for these receptors. The specimen comprised cultured CD8+ T cells from PBMCs, sampled from culture after CMV antigen stimulation. Receptors were obtained from a human donor in good health (CMV status not recorded). Some clones in this sample may be carry-over from other donors' samples.

This clonotype was found a few times. This chain connects TRBV6-2 or TRBV6-3 to TRBJ2-5, with TRBD1 matching over 7 bases. The CDR3 extends over 13 amino acids. CDR1 is MNHEY, CDR2 SVGEGT, per germline. Trimming removed 10 bases from V and 4 bases from J; junction bases left unmatched: 9. CDR3 DNA sequence: TGTGCCACCACCGCAGGGGGAAGAGAGACCCAGTACTTC. It is translated as CATTAGGRETQYF.

The V and J genes are TRBV7-9 and TRBJ1-1; possible D gene TRBD1, 6 bases. Germline assignment: CDR1 SEHNR and CDR2 FQNEAQ (reference sequence). This CDR3 is built from 17 residues. With 1 base removed from V and 2 bases from J, the gap between germline ends came to 17 bases. The CDR3 protein is CASSLDRQGRRNTEAFF. For the CDR3, the DNA is TGTGCCAGCAGCTTAGATAGGCAGGGGAGAAGAAACACTGAAGCTTTCTTT.

This clonotype was recorded at least ten times. This chain uses TRBV7-3 with TRBJ1-1; maybe TRBD1 (5 bases). From germline, CDR1 is SGHTA and CDR2 FQGTGA. CDR3 length: 15 residues. With 2 bases removed from V and 0 bases from J, the gap between germline ends came to 10 bases. CDR3 sequence reads: CASSLRGALNTEAFF. Written as DNA, the CDR3 is TGTGCCAGCAGCTTACGCGGGGCTTTGAACACTGAAGCTTTCTTT.

The rearrangement uses TRBV19 and TRBJ2-7; tentatively, D is TRBD1 or TRBD2 (6 bases each). The CDR3 sequence is 14 residues long. The germline CDR1 and CDR2 sequences are LNHDA and SQIVND (reference sequence). V lost 7 bases and J 0 bases, leaving 13 bases between the germline ends. The CDR3: CASIGGPSSYEQYF. The CDR3 coding sequence is TGTGCCAGTATAGGGGGGCCGAGCTCCTACGAGCAGTACTTC.

This clonotype has just a few counts. This chain uses TRBV28 with TRBJ2-7; D possibly matches TRBD1 or TRBD2 (6 bases each). V lost 3 bases, J lost 9 bases, and 15 bases lay in between. Germline V gene data show CDR1 as MDHEN and CDR2 as SYDVKM. The CDR3 totals 13 residues. CDR3 nucleotides: TGTGCCAGCAGTTTTATAGGGGGGACTCGGCAGTACTTC. Protein: CASSFIGGTRQYF. The full variable domain, rest sourced from reference TRBV28 and TRBJ2-7, is DVKVTQSSRYLVKRTGEKVFLECVQDMDHENMFWYRQDPGLGLRLIYFSYDVKMKEKGDIPEGYSVSREKKERFSLILESASTNQTSMYLCASSFIGGTRQYFGPGTRLTVT.

This clonotype was observed a few times. The chain carries TRBV27 and TRBJ2-1; D may correspond to TRBD1 or TRBD2 (6 bases each). CDR1 MNHEY and CDR2 SMNVEV come from the germline V gene (reference sequence). CDR3 length: 15 residues. Deletions cut 6 bases from V and 7 bases from J, with 19 bases between. CDR3 nucleotides: TGTGCCAGCAGCTGGGAGAGGGGGGCGAGGAATGAGCAGTTCTTC. Translation gives CASSWERGARNEQFF.

This clonotype has just a few counts. The chain links TRBV6-5 to TRBJ1-1, with a possible D match to TRBD1 (5 bases). Germline lookup yields CDR1 MNHEY and CDR2 SVGAGI. The CDR3 contains 17 residues. Trimming cost V 6 bases and J 3 bases, with 23 bases left between them. CDR3 region: CASSLRGPSSGDTEAFF. The CDR3 bases are TGTGCCAGCAGCCTTCGAGGGCCTTCGTCGGGGGACACTGAAGCTTTCTTT.

As DNA, the CDR3 is TGTGCCAGTAGTATAAGGAGCCGAGCGGGGGGGCGCCCAGATACGCAGTATTTT. Translating it yields CASSIRSRAGGRPDTQYF. V and J are TRBV19 and TRBJ2-3, with 10 bases lining up with TRBD2. Germline V gene sequence: CDR1 LNHDA, CDR2 SQIVND (reference sequence). The CDR3 is 18 residues long. J gave up 4 bases and V 2 bases, and 12 bases lay outside the gene matches.

This clonotype was counted ten times or more. The rearrangement uses TRBV28 and TRBJ2-1, with D unclear. CDR1 and CDR2 (germline): MDHEN, SYDVKM. The CDR3 is made up of 14 amino acids. V dropped 5 bases and J dropped 9 bases, with 17 bases sitting between them. The CDR3 nucleotides are TGTGCCAGCAGTGGCCCAGCCCTACTCTCTGAGCAGTTCTTC. Its translation is CASSGPALLSEQFF.

Only a few counts were recorded for this clonotype. This rearrangement joins TRBV29-1 to TRBJ2-7, with D uncertain. Trimming removed 3 bases at V and 6 bases at J, with 15 bases between. The germline CDR1 and CDR2 sequences are SQVTM and ANQGSEA. The length of the CDR3 is 13 residues. In DNA form, the CDR3 reads TGCAGCGTTGATGGCACTCAGGTTTGCGAGCAGTACGTC. Encoded protein: CSVDGTQVCEQYV.

The chain couples TRBV14 to TRBJ2-7; D is unclear. Germline V gene lookup returns CDR1 SGHDN and CDR2 FVKESK. V gave up 3 bases and J gave up 1 base, with 10 bases separating them. The CDR3 has 14 amino acids. CDR3 loop: CASSHTDGSYEQYF. For the CDR3, the DNA is TGTGCCAGCAGCCACACAGACGGTTCCTACGAGCAGTACTTC. The variable domain in full, with the rest retrieved from reference TRBV14 and TRBJ2-7, is EAGVTQFPSHSVIEKGQTVTLRCDPISGHDNLYWYRRVMGKEIKFLLHFVKESKQDESGMPNNRFLAERTGGTYSTLKVQPAELEDSGVYFCASSHTDGSYEQYFGPGTRLTVT.

The table lists this clonotype with many counts. The V and J genes are TRBV7-9 and TRBJ1-1, with a tentative D call TRBD1 (6 bases). Germline values: CDR1 SEHNR, CDR2 FQNEAQ (reference sequence). V was cut by 5 bases and J by 7 bases, with 8 bases left in between. This CDR3 has 11 residues. CDR3 protein: CASSEDSEAFF. Here the CDR3 DNA reads TGTGCCAGCAGCGAGGACAGTGAAGCTTTCTTT.

The V call is TRBV3-1, the J call TRBJ2-7; 8 nucleotides align to TRBD2. The trim removed 7 bases at V and 4 bases at J, leaving 6 bases unmatched. This CDR3 spans 13 amino acids. Germline CDR1 LGHDT, CDR2 YNNKEL (reference sequence). CDR3 sequence (DNA): TGTGCCAGCAAGGATAGCGGGGAGTACGAGCAGTACTTC. Residues: CASKDSGEYEQYF.

The chain has TRBV19 and TRBJ1-5; 7 bases map to TRBD1. The V segment lost 6 bases and the J segment 6 bases; nucleotides outside the gene matches: 2. The germline CDR1 and CDR2 sequences are LNHDA and SQIVND (reference sequence). The CDR3 runs 12 residues. CDR3 nucleotides: TGTGCCAGTAGAGGGGGCCGTCAGCCCCAGCATTTT. Translation: CASRGGRQPQHF.

Details on this clonotype: At one of its ends the junction is not consistent with the germline gene, which may arise from a read error. The genes are TRBV4-1 and TRBJ1-5, with D maybe TRBD1 (6 bases). The CDR3 is made up of 18 amino acids. The germline V gene has CDR1 MGHRA and CDR2 YSYEKL. The CDR3 loop reads CASSQEDIGGYSNQPQHF. Here the CDR3 DNA reads TGTGCCAGCAGCCAAGAGGACATTGGGGGCTATAGCAATCAGCCCCAGCATTTT.

This chain links TRBV7-4 with TRBJ2-6; D perhaps matches TRBD1 (6 bases). V was shortened by 5 bases and J by 8 bases, with 25 bases between the two germline ends. This CDR3 region has 18 residues. Per the germline V gene, CDR1 is SGHVT and CDR2 is SQSDAQ. The CDR3 here is CASSQGNSRAYGTNVLTF. The CDR3 region has the DNA TGTGCCAGCAGCCAGGGGAACAGCCGTGCATACGGGACCAACGTCCTGACTTTC.

The sample holds a few counts of this clonotype. The V gene is TRBV5-1, the J gene TRBJ2-7; TRBD1 might be the D (7 bases). V dropped 3 bases and J dropped 4 bases, with 14 bases sitting between them. The CDR3 sequence is 14 residues long. Germline CDR1 and CDR2: SGHRS and YFSETQ. CDR3 bases: TGCGCCAGCAGCTGGGGGGACAGTAAGTACGAGCAGTACTTC. Translated: CASSWGDSKYEQYF.

This clonotype came up a few times. The chain carries TRBV18 and TRBJ2-7; the match to TRBD1 covers 7 bases. CDR3 length: 16 residues. V was clipped by 0 bases and J by 4 bases; unmatched bases: 9. Germline-derived CDR1 and CDR2 are KGHSH and LQKENI. The CDR3 here is CASSPPTGTALYEQYF. The DNA for the CDR3 is TGTGCCAGCTCACCACCGACAGGGACCGCTCTTTACGAGCAGTACTTC.

This clonotype was seen only once. One junction end does not reproduce the germline sequence, and a read error may be involved. The chain combines TRBV7-1 with TRBJ2-1; tentatively, D is TRBD1 or TRBD2 (5 bases each). TRBV7-1 is marked as an open reading frame, function uncertain. This CDR3 has 13 residues. CDR3 sequence: CTSSEGTPNEQFF. CDR3 nucleotides: TGTACCAGCAGCGAGGGGACCCCCAATGAGCAGTTCTTC.

A note on this clonotype: At one end the junction does not follow the germline gene, possibly because of a read error. This chain connects TRBV7-6 to TRBJ2-7; D gene uncertain. This CDR3 is 13 amino acids long. Germline CDR1 is SGHVS and CDR2 is FNYEAQ. The CDR3 bases are TGTGCCAGCAGCTTAGACAGCTCCTACGGGCAGTACTTC. Translated, it gives CASSLDSSYGQYF. The entire variable domain, with the rest obtained from reference TRBV7-6 and TRBJ2-7, is as follows: GAGVSQSPRYKVTKRGQDVALRCDPISGHVSLYWYRQALGQGPEFLTYFNYEAQQDKSGLPNDRFSAERPEGSISTLTIQRTEQRDSAMYRCASSLDSSYGQYFGPGTRLTVT.

This chain joins TRBV4-1 and TRBJ2-3; TRBD2 matches 11 bases. Trimming cost V 1 base and J 4 bases; bases outside gene matches: 10. The CDR3 is made up of 18 amino acids. The V gene's germline CDR1 is MGHRA and CDR2 YSYEKL. The CDR3 DNA is TGCGCCAGCAGCCAAGTCGCGCCCGAGACTAGCGGGGCAGATACGCAGTATTTT. It translates to CASSQVAPETSGADTQYF.

This clonotype was seen a handful of times. V is TRBV7-6 and J is TRBJ1-1; D may be TRBD1 (5 bases). CDR3 size: 16 residues. V was clipped by 5 bases and J by 4 bases, with 20 bases between them. Germline CDR1 reads SGHVS; CDR2 reads FNYEAQ. Here the CDR3 reads CASSPAGHEVSTEAFF. The CDR3 coding sequence is TGTGCCAGCAGCCCGGCGGGGCATGAGGTATCCACTGAAGCTTTCTTT. Supplemented by reference TRBV7-6 and TRBJ1-1, the full variable domain reads GAGVSQSPRYKVTKRGQDVALRCDPISGHVSLYWYRQALGQGPEFLTYFNYEAQQDKSGLPNDRFSAERPEGSISTLTIQRTEQRDSAMYRCASSPAGHEVSTEAFFGQGTRLTVV.

The CDR3 DNA reads TGTGCCAGCAGCTTACCAGGGCCGGGATTCACCGGGGAGCTGTTTTTT. Residues: CASSLPGPGFTGELFF. V gene TRBV5-6 combines with J gene TRBJ2-2; D might be TRBD1 or TRBD2, each matching 5 bases. Trimming left V 2 bases short and J 4 bases short, with 15 bases between. Germline CDR1 reads SGHDT; CDR2 reads YYEEEE. The CDR3 is made up of 16 amino acids.

The genes are TRBV5-8 and TRBJ2-1, with 7 nucleotides matching TRBD1. Unmatched junction bases numbered 8, after V lost 6 bases and J lost 2 bases. From germline, CDR1 is SGHTS and CDR2 YDEGEE. CDR3 length equals 15 residues. DNA for the CDR3: TGTGCCAGCACAAGAATAGGGGGCGCCTACAATGAGCAGTTCTTC. It yields the protein CASTRIGGAYNEQFF.